Listed below are T cell receptor beta chains from one sample, sequenced in a study of cytomegalovirus exposure and HLA in healthy donors. The repertoire was sequenced with immunoSEQ multiplex PCR; TCRdb's copy has only in-frame clones and lacks some. The sample consists of around 280,000 clones, 70% to 90% of them appearing once. The sample consisted of PBMCs. The receptors were sampled from a young woman in good health and CMV-seronegative. Both conserved end residues are part of each CDR3. D genes are given only for firm matches. Size values are once, few and many counts, or a class for expanded clones, and some rows have none.

TRBD2,TRBV30,.,TRBJ2-7,CAWSVRWTSGGVSNFAYEQYF,TGTGCCTGGAGTGTACGATGGACTAGCGGGGGGGTCTCAAATTTTGCCTACGAGCAGTACTTC
.,TRBV2,.,TRBJ1-2,CASSVMADYTF,TGTGCCAGCAGTGTAATGGCTGACTACACCTTC
TRBD1,TRBV5-1,.,TRBJ2-5,CASSLARKQGLQETQYF,TGCGCCAGCAGCTTGGCGCGGAAACAGGGGCTACAAGAGACCCAGTACTTC
.,TRBV5-6,.,TRBJ1-4,CASSSALTGRLNEKLFF,TGTGCCAGCAGCTCCGCACTGACAGGAAGACTTAATGAAAAACTGTTTTTT
TRBD1,TRBV30,once,TRBJ1-6,CAWSASGGARDSPLHF,TGTGCCTGGAGTGCGTCAGGGGGCGCAAGGGATTCACCCCTCCACTTT
TRBD2,TRBV10-1,.,TRBJ2-2,CASSESGGATGELFF,TGCGCCAGCAGTGAATCGGGGGGTGCAACCGGGGAGCTGTTTTTT
.,TRBV6-5,.,TRBJ1-4,CASSNRPGVVEKLFF,TGTGCCAGCAGTAACCGACCAGGGGTTGTAGAAAAACTGTTTTTT
TRBD2,TRBV2,.,TRBJ2-3,CASSLRASGASDTQYF,TGTGCCAGCAGTCTAAGAGCTAGCGGGGCCTCAGATACGCAGTATTTT
.,TRBV7-2,.,TRBJ1-5,CASSRGTGNQPQHF,TGTGCCAGCAGCCGAGGAACGGGAAATCAGCCCCAGCATTTT
.,TRBV4-2,.,TRBJ2-2,CASSQASQVGGELFF,TGTGCCAGCAGCCAAGCTTCACAGGTGGGCGGGGAGCTGTTTTTT
.,TRBV19,.,TRBJ2-7,CASSTPGTLEVGQYF,TGTGCCAGTAGTACTCCCGGGACATTAGAGGTCGGGCAGTACTTC
TRBD1,TRBV5-1,few,TRBJ1-6,CASSLRVQGGNSPLHF,TGCGCCAGCAGCTTAAGAGTCCAGGGGGGAAATTCACCCCTCCACTTT
.,TRBV5-1,.,TRBJ2-2,CASSLLGQNTGELFF,TGCGCCAGCAGCTTGTTGGGACAGAACACCGGGGAGCTGTTTTTT
.,TRBV6-5,.,TRBJ2-3,CASSSQGAESTDTQYF,TGTGCCAGCAGTTCACAGGGCGCTGAGAGCACAGATACGCAGTATTTT
.,TRBV6-6,.,TRBJ2-1,CASSYGQRDEQFF,TGTGCCAGCAGTTATGGACAAAGGGATGAGCAGTTCTTC
.,TRBV7-7,.,TRBJ1-4,CASSPGPLGEKLFF,TGTGCCAGCAGCCCAGGGCCCCTCGGGGAAAAACTGTTTTTT
TRBD1,TRBV4-1,.,TRBJ2-7,CASSQVNFIGQGFYEQYF,TGCGCCAGCAGCCAAGTTAATTTTATCGGACAGGGTTTCTACGAGCAGTACTTC
TRBD1,TRBV6-5,.,TRBJ1-2,CASSFRGLDGYTF,TGTGCCAGCAGCTTTAGGGGGCTAGATGGCTACACCTTC
.,TRBV1,.,TRBJ2-1,CTSSPPPFGLPKGYNEQFF,TGCACCAGCAGCCCACCTCCCTTCGGGCTCCCAAAGGGGTACAATGAGCAGTTCTTC
TRBD2,TRBV14,.,TRBJ2-7,CASSKGLAGTYEQYF,TGTGCCAGCAGCAAAGGACTAGCGGGGACCTACGAGCAGTACTTC
.,TRBV5-6,.,TRBJ2-5,CASTPLRGPLPWPETQYF,TGTGCCAGCACCCCCTTGCGGGGGCCGCTACCTTGGCCGGAGACCCAGTACTTC
.,TRBV2,once,TRBJ1-2,CASSAGDPNYGYTF,TGTGCCAGCAGTGCAGGGGATCCTAACTATGGCTACACCTTC
.,TRBV11-2,.,TRBJ1-1,CASSLDGGNTEAFF,TGTGCCAGCAGCTTAGACGGGGGGAACACTGAAGCTTTCTTT
.,TRBV29-1,.,TRBJ2-7,CSVVAGDHYEQYF,TGCAGCGTTGTTGCGGGTGACCACTACGAGCAGTACTTC
.,TRBV4-1,few,TRBJ2-3,CASSLAQGADTQYF,TGCGCCAGCAGCCTAGCACAGGGAGCAGATACGCAGTATTTT
TRBD1,TRBV7-6,.,TRBJ1-3,CASSLTGGIGNTIYF,TGTGCCAGCAGCCTGACAGGGGGCATTGGAAACACCATATATTTT
TRBD1,TRBV6-1,.,TRBJ2-7,CASTRQGAYYEQYF,TGTGCCAGCACCCGACAGGGAGCCTACTACGAGCAGTACTTC
TRBD2,TRBV6-5,.,TRBJ2-7,CASRGGGATYEQYF,TGTGCCAGCAGGGGCGGGGGGGCTACCTACGAGCAGTACTTC
.,TRBV5-4,.,TRBJ2-5,CASSLQEGSVATQYF,TGTGCCAGCAGCTTGCAAGAAGGAAGCGTGGCGACCCAGTACTTC
.,TRBV5-5,.,TRBJ1-3,CASSYTSGAGNTIYF,TGTGCCAGCAGCTACACATCAGGGGCTGGAAACACCATATATTTT
.,TRBV5-5,.,TRBJ2-2,CASSLIIGELFF,TGTGCCAGCAGCTTGATAATCGGGGAGCTGTTTTTT
TRBD2,TRBV5-4,.,TRBJ2-3,CASSLGRGDRGDTQYF,TGTGCCAGCAGCTTGGGGCGGGGGGACCGGGGAGATACGCAGTATTTT
.,TRBV5-1,.,TRBJ2-7,CASSWDSGTSPPPGYEQYF,TGCGCCAGCAGCTGGGACTCGGGGACCTCTCCCCCTCCGGGGTACGAGCAGTACTTC
.,TRBV9,.,TRBJ1-1,CASSVGGQLGTEAFF,TGTGCCAGCAGCGTAGGTGGACAACTGGGCACTGAAGCTTTCTTT
TRBD2,TRBV6-6,.,TRBJ2-7,CASSQLAGGPYEQYF,TGTGCCAGCAGTCAACTAGCGGGGGGCCCTTACGAGCAGTACTTC
TRBD1,TRBV9,.,TRBJ1-2,CASSVQDRPGGGYTF,TGTGCCAGCAGCGTACAGGACAGGCCCGGCGGTGGCTACACCTTC
TRBD1,TRBV19,.,TRBJ1-6,CASSMGTGAQFHF,TGTGCCAGTAGTATGGGGACAGGGGCCCAGTTCCACTTT
.,TRBV2,.,TRBJ1-1,CASSRDIGTEAFF,TGTGCCAGCAGCCGGGACATCGGAACTGAAGCTTTCTTT
.,TRBV2,.,TRBJ1-2,CASSAPGDGYTF,TGTGCCAGCAGCGCGCCCGGGGATGGCTACACCTTC
.,TRBV7-3,.,TRBJ1-6,CASSLGQGTSPLHF,TGTGCCAGCAGCTTAGGGCAGGGAACCTCACCCCTCCACTTT
.,TRBV7-9,once,TRBJ2-7,CASSSPTLSKYF,TGTGCCAGCAGCTCCCCAACGTTGAGCAAGTACTTC
.,TRBV6-1,few,TRBJ2-7,CASSEGHEQYF,TGTGCCAGCAGTGAGGGGCACGAGCAGTACTTC